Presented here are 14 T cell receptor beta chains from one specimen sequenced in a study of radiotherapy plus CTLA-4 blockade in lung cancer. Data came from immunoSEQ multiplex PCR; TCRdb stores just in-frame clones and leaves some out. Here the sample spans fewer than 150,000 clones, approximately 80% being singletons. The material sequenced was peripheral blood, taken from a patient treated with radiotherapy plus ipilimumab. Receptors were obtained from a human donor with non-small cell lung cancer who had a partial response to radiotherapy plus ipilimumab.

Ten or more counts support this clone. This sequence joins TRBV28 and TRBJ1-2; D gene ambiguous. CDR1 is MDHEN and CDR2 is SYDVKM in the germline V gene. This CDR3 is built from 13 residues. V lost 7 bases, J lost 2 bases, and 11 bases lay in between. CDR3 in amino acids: CASTPSINYGYTF. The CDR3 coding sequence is TGTGCCAGCACCCCAAGCATCAACTATGGCTACACCTTC.

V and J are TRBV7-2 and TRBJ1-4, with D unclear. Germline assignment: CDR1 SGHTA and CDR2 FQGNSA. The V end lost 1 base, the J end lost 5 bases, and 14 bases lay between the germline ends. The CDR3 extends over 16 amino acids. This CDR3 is CASSLVSRMRNEKLFF. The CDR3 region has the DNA TGTGCCAGCAGCTTAGTTTCGCGGATGCGAAATGAAAAACTGTTTTTT.

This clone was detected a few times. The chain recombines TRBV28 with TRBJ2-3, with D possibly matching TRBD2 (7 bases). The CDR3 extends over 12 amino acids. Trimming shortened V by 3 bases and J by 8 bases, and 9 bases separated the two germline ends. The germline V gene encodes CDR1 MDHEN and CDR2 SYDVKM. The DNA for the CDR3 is TGTGCCAGCAGTTTTGGGGGGGCTACGCAGTATTTT. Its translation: CASSFGGATQYF.

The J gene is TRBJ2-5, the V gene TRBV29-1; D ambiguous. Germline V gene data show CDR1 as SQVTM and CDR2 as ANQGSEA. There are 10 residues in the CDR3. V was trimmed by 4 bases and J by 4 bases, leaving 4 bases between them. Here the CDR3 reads CSVVLETQYF. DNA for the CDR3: TGCAGCGTTGTCTTAGAGACCCAGTACTTC.

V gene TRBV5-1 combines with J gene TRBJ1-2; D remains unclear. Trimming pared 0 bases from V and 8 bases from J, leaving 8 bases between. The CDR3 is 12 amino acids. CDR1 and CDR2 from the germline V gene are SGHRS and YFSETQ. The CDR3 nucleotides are TGCGCCAGCAGCTTGGAACGGCGGGGCTACACCTTC. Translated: CASSLERRGYTF.

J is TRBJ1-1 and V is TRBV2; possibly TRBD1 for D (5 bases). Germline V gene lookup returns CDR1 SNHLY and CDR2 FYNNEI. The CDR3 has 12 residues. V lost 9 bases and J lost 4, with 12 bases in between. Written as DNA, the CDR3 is TGTGCCAGAAGCAGGGTATCCACTGAAGCTTTCTTT. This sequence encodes CARSRVSTEAFF.

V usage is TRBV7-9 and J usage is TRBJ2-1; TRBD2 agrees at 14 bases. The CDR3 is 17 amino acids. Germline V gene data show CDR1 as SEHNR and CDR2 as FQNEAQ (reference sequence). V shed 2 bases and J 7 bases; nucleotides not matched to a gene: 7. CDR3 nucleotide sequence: TGTGCCAGCAGCTTATGGACTAGCGGGAGGTCTGGAAATGAGCAGTTCTTC. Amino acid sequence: CASSLWTSGRSGNEQFF.

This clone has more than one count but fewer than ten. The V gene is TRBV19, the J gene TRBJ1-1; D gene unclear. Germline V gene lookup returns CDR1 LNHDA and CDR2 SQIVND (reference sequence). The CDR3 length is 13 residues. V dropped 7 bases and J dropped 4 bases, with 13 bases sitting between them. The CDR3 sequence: CASTPFQRTEAFF. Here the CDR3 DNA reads TGTGCCAGTACCCCGTTTCAGCGCACTGAAGCTTTCTTT.

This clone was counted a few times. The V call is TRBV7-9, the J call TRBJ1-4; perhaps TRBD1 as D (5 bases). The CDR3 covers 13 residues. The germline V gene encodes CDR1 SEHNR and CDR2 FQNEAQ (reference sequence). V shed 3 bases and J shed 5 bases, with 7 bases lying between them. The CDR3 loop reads CASSFGGNEKLFF. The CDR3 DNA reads TGTGCCAGCAGCTTCGGGGGGAATGAAAAACTGTTTTTT.

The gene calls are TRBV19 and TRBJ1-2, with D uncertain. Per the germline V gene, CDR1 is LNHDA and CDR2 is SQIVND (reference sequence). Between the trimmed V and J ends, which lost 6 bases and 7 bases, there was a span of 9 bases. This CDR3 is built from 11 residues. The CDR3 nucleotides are TGTGCCAGTAGGTGGTCGGGTGGCTACACCTTC. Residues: CASRWSGGYTF.

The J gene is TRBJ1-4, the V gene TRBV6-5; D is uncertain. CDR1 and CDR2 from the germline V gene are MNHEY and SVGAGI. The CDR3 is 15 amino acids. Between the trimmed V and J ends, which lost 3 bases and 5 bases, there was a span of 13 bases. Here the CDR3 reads CASSYRLTSNEKLFF. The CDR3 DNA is TGTGCCAGCAGTTATAGGCTTACTAGCAATGAAAAACTGTTTTTT.

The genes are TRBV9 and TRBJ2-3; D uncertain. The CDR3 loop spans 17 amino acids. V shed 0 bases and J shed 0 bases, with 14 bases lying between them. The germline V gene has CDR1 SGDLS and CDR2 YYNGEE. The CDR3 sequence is CASSVGRSAVSTDTQYF. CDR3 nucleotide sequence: TGTGCCAGCAGCGTAGGCCGCTCGGCGGTTAGCACAGATACGCAGTATTTT.

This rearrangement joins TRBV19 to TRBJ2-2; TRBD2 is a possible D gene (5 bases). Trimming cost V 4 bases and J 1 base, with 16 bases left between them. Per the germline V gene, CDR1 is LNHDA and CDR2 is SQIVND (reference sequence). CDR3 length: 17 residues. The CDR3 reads CASSRILARVNTGELFF. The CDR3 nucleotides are TGTGCCAGTAGTAGAATTCTAGCTCGGGTGAACACCGGGGAGCTGTTTTTT. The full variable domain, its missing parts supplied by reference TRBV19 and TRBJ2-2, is DGGITQSPKYLFRKEGQNVTLSCEQNLNHDAMYWYRQDPGQGLRLIYYSQIVNDFQKGDIAEGYSVSREKKESFPLTVTSAQKNPTAFYLCASSRILARVNTGELFFGEGSRLTVL.

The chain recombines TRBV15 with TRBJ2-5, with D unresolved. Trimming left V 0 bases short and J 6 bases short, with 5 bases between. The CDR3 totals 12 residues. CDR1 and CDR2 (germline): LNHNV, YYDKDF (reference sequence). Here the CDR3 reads CATSRDVQTQYF. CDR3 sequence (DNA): TGTGCCACCAGCAGAGACGTCCAGACCCAGTACTTC.